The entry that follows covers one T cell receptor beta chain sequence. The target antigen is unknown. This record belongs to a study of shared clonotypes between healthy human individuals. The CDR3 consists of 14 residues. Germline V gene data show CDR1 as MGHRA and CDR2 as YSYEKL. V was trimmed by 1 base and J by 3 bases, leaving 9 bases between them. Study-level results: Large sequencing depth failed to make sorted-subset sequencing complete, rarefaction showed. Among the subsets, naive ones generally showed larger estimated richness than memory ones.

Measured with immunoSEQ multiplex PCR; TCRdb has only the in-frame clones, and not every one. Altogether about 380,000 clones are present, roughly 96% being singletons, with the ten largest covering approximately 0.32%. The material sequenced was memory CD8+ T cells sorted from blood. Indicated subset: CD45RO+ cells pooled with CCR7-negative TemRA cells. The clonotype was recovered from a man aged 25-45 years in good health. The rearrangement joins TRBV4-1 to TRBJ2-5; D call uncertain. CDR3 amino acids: CASSQVSFEETQYF. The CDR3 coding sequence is TGCGCCAGCAGCCAAGTTTCTTTTGAAGAGACCCAGTACTTC.